This TCR beta chain was obtained from a study of T-cell memory formation after mild COVID-19. Overall study context: Largely donor-specific TCR clusters were found. Whole-study results and caveats: Pre-infection memory carried some responding clones, suggesting that cross-reactive memory joined.

With respect to this clonotype: Its antigen remains unknown.

The TCR alpha and TCR beta cDNA libraries, bearing sample barcodes and UMIs, were generated by 5'RACE using constant-segment primers. MiXCR, run by TCRdb on the 5' RACE reads, gives a single entry per CDR3 protein. The table records 300,000 to 350,000 distinct CDR3 sequences, around an eighth of them present only once. Trimming stripped 4 bases from V and 4 bases from J, with 11 bases between. CDR1 is SGHRS and CDR2 is YFSETQ in the germline V gene. The CDR3 consists of 13 residues. The chain links TRBV5-1 to TRBJ1-2; D is unresolved. The sample was PBMCs or a T cell subset sorted from them (not recorded which). The source of this sequence is a man between 18 and 35 years old who had mild COVID-19 (a few samples of this study predate the infection). Cell type and time point are not known. The CDR3 reads CASSPDPFYGYTF. CDR3 sequence (DNA): TGCGCCAGCAGCCCCGATCCCTTCTATGGCTACACCTTC.